The 17 T cell receptor beta chains reported below all come from one sample, sequenced in a study of CD8 T cells in ankylosing spondylitis (dated by TCRdb to the late 2010s). Antigens of these TCRs are unknown. Libraries were constructed by 5' RACE. The data were produced on an Illumina HiSeq 2500. TCRdb itself trimmed the public reads at Q25 with fastp, ran MiXCR and retained productive beta chains. Rows merge per CDR3 protein into single entries with the most common DNA and genes. This sample gives around 91,000 distinct CDR3 sequences in total; just under 9% of them show up just once. The ten largest clones add up to under 35% of the sample. Study-wide conclusions, independent of this receptor: Blood from ankylosing spondylitis patients appeared to be characterized by a TCR beta motif composed of about eight highly homologous amino acid variants.

The specimen sequenced was blood, either unsorted or a sorted T cell fraction (not recorded which). All receptors derive from a male donor with ankylosing spondylitis.

The chain recombines TRBV5-1 with TRBJ1-1, with a tentative D call TRBD1 (5 bases). The CDR3 totals 17 residues. Trimming removed 2 bases at V and 1 base at J, with 18 bases between. Per germline, CDR1 SGHRS and CDR2 YFSETQ. The CDR3 nucleotides read TGCGCCAGCAGCTTCGGGGCCGTAGGCACCGAGAACACTGAAGCTTTCTTT. Translated, it gives CASSFGAVGTENTEAFF.

About this clonotype itself: A much larger clone lies one base from this, so it may be a read error. The chain carries TRBV12-3 or TRBV12-4 and TRBJ1-3; D gene uncertain. The CDR3 covers 14 residues. The CDR3 nucleotides read TGTGCCAGCAGTGCCGGGATCTCTGAAAACACCATATATTTT. It yields the protein CASSAGISENTIYF.

The chain couples TRBV2 to TRBJ2-1; D ambiguous. The CDR3 has 13 residues. The V gene lost 3 bases and the J gene lost 4 bases, with 7 bases spanning the gap. Germline CDR1 is SNHLY and CDR2 is FYNNEI. The DNA for the CDR3 is TGTGCCAGCAGTGACGGAGCATACAATGAGCAGTTCTTC. Translating gives CASSDGAYNEQFF.

There are a few counts of this clonotype. V and J are TRBV4-1 and TRBJ2-3, with D perhaps TRBD2 (5 bases). Germline V gene data show CDR1 as MGHRA and CDR2 as YSYEKL. This CDR3 is 15 amino acids long. V lost 7 bases and J 2 bases, leaving 16 bases between the germline ends. CDR3 DNA: TGCGCCAGCAAAACAGCAGGAGGTAACACAGATACGCAGTATTTT. It translates to CASKTAGGNTDTQYF.

In this sample, this clonotype turned up many times. The rearrangement uses TRBV20-1 and TRBJ2-1, with 11 bases identical to TRBD2. Germline V gene data show CDR1 as DFQATT and CDR2 as SNEGSKA (reference sequence). The CDR3 covers 15 residues. Trimming took 6 bases from V and 4 from J; bases not matched to a gene: 8. CDR3 nucleotide sequence: TGCAGTGCCCCACCCAGGACTAGCGGGTACAATGAGCAGTTCTTC. This translates into CSAPPRTSGYNEQFF.

The table lists this clonotype with many counts. The chain carries TRBV7-8 and TRBJ2-7; 13 nucleotides agree with TRBD2. There are 15 residues in the CDR3. Germline values: CDR1 SGHVS, CDR2 FQNEAQ. V lost 1 base to trimming and J lost 3 bases; unmatched junction nucleotides: 0. This CDR3 reads CASSLGTSGSYEQYF. CDR3 nucleotide sequence: TGTGCCAGCAGCTTAGGGACTAGCGGGAGCTACGAGCAGTACTTC.

Many counts were recorded for this clonotype. The chain couples TRBV6-1 to TRBJ2-7, with a tentative D call TRBD1 (5 bases). CDR1 is MNHNS and CDR2 is SASEGT in the germline V gene. The CDR3 runs to 14 residues. Trimming shortened V by 5 bases and J by 0 bases, and 11 bases separated the two germline ends. CDR3 DNA sequence: TGTGCCAGCAGTCAAAGGGGCAGCTCCTACGAGCAGTACGTC. As protein: CASSQRGSSYEQYV.

The sample holds many counts of this clonotype. The chain has TRBV6-6 and TRBJ2-3; 12 bases agree with TRBD2. Germline lookup yields CDR1 MNHNY and CDR2 SVGAGI (reference sequence). V trimming: 9 bases; J trimming: 8 bases; junction bases outside the gene matches: 6. The CDR3 runs 13 residues. CDR3 nucleotide sequence: TGTGCCAGTACGACTAGCGGGAGTGTTACGCAGTATTTT. It yields the protein CASTTSGSVTQYF.

The chain joins TRBV5-6 to TRBJ2-7; TRBD2 might be the D (6 bases). Trimming took 2 bases from V and 4 from J, leaving 10 bases between them. The CDR3 has 13 amino acids. Germline CDR1 reads SGHDT; CDR2 reads YYEEEE. CDR3 sequence (DNA): TGTGCCAGCAGCTTCCTTAGCGGATACGAGCAGTACGTC. Translating gives CASSFLSGYEQYV.

This clonotype was seen at least ten times. The rearrangement joins TRBV12-3 or TRBV12-4 to TRBJ2-3, with TRBD1 identical over 9 bases. V was pared by 7 bases and J by 4 bases, with 9 bases of the junction left unmatched. This CDR3 is 15 amino acids long. The CDR3 DNA reads as TGTGCCAGCACCCCCTGGGGGACAGGGTCAGATACGCAGTATTTT. Amino acids: CASTPWGTGSDTQYF.

A few counts support this clonotype. V gene TRBV5-1 combines with J gene TRBJ2-1, with D uncertain. V was pared by 6 bases and J by 7 bases, with 14 bases between. The CDR3 totals 13 residues. Per germline, CDR1 SGHRS and CDR2 YFSETQ. The DNA of the CDR3 is TGCGCCAGCACCATGAGCGCATGGAATGAGCAGTTCTTC. Its translation is CASTMSAWNEQFF.

This clonotype has a count of ten or more. This chain connects TRBV27 to TRBJ1-2; D call uncertain. Germline CDR1 and CDR2: MNHEY and SMNVEV (reference sequence). The CDR3 length is 12 residues. V lost 10 bases, J lost 8 bases, and 17 bases lay in between. This chain's CDR3 is CATHRPADGYTF. For the CDR3, the DNA is TGTGCCACCCATCGGCCCGCTGACGGCTACACCTTC.

The rearrangement joins TRBV21-1 to TRBJ2-7. TRBV21-1 is a known pseudogene. The CDR3 spans 14 residues. The CDR3 coding sequence is TGTGCCAGCAGCCTTTCGAAGTGGGTGGGGGAGCAGTACGTC. It specifies CASSLSKWVGEQYV.

This chain uses TRBV13 with TRBJ1-2; 7 positions match TRBD1. V shed 5 bases and J 4 bases; nucleotides not matched to a gene: 13. The length of the CDR3 is 16 residues. The germline V gene encodes CDR1 PRHDT and CDR2 FYEKMQ (reference sequence). CDR3 DNA sequence: TGTGCCAGCAGCCAGGGGACAGCTAGCCCTCCCTATGGCTACACCTTC. It yields the protein CASSQGTASPPYGYTF.

This chain joins TRBV29-1 and TRBJ2-1; TRBD2 matches at 13 bases. Germline loops: CDR1 SQVTM, CDR2 ANQGSEA. The CDR3 contains 15 residues. V dropped 7 bases and J dropped 8; count of bases not matched to a gene: 11. CDR3 sequence reads: CSATGTSGKGDEQFF. Written as DNA, the CDR3 is TGCAGCGCAACCGGGACTAGCGGGAAGGGCGATGAGCAGTTCTTC.

This chain links TRBV2 with TRBJ2-1; D may be TRBD1 (5 bases). Between the trimmed V and J ends, which lost 5 bases and 10 bases, there was a span of 12 bases. Germline loops: CDR1 SNHLY, CDR2 FYNNEI. The CDR3 extends over 12 amino acids. The CDR3 bases are TGTGCCAGCAGTCCTAAGGGGTACGAGCAGTTCTTC. This encodes CASSPKGYEQFF.

This clonotype was seen ten or more times. CDR3 coding DNA: TGTGCCAGTAGTGATACATTCAATGAGCAGTTCTTC. Protein product: CASSDTFNEQFF. The V call is TRBV19, the J call TRBJ2-1; D is unclear. CDR3 length: 12 amino acids. The germline V gene encodes CDR1 LNHDA and CDR2 SQIVND (reference sequence). Trimming shortened V by 5 bases and J by 6 bases, and 8 bases separated the two germline ends.